Presented here are 10 T cell receptor beta chains from one specimen sequenced in a study of blood T cell repertoires in COVID-19. Measured with immunoSEQ multiplex PCR; TCRdb has only the in-frame clones, and not every one. Among about 180,000 clones listed, 80% to 90% were seen once. Material for sequencing was PBMCs or T cells enriched from blood (not recorded which). The source is a young woman who had recovered from COVID-19.

On this clone: Its ends do not fully match the called genes, so a read error is possible. The chain joins TRBV7-8 to TRBJ1-2; no clear D. CDR1 and CDR2 from the germline V gene are SGHVS and FQNEAQ. CDR3 length equals 12 residues. CDR3 bases: TGTGCCGGCAGTACTGATAACTATGGCTACACCTTC. This translates into CAGSTDNYGYTF.

This clone was picked up one time. The chain is built from TRBV10-1 and TRBJ2-3; 11 positions agree with TRBD2. J gave up 8 bases and V 2 bases, and 9 bases lay outside the gene matches. The CDR3 extends over 16 amino acids. Germline V lookup: CDR1 WNHNN, CDR2 SYGVQD (reference sequence). CDR3 nucleotide sequence: TGCGCCAGCAGTGAGACTAGCGGGGGTAAACTGTCTACGCAGTATTTT. Protein: CASSETSGGKLSTQYF.

The chain carries TRBV3-1 (or the pseudogene TRBV3-2) and TRBJ1-3; the D is unclear. The germline CDR1 and CDR2 sequences are LGHDT and YNNKEL (reference sequence). V lost 4 bases to trimming and J lost 0 bases, with 10 bases between them. There are 15 residues in the CDR3. In nucleotides, the CDR3 is TGTGCCAGCAGCCTCGGGTTTCACTCTGGAAACACCATATATTTT. This sequence encodes CASSLGFHSGNTIYF.

This clone was detected only a few times. The CDR3 coding sequence is TGTGCCATCAAGGCTAGCGGGGGACCAAATGAGCAGTTCTTC. Translated: CAIKASGGPNEQFF. The J gene is TRBJ2-1, the V gene TRBV10-3; 10 bases match TRBD2. J lost 7 bases, V lost 7 bases, and 7 bases had no gene match. This CDR3 has 14 amino acids. CDR1 is ENHRY, CDR2 SYGVKD, per germline.

The gene calls are TRBV5-1 and TRBJ2-3, with no clear D. The CDR3 consists of 14 residues. The V and J ends lost 2 bases and 3 bases respectively, with 10 bases between them. Germline V CDR1 and CDR2: SGHRS, YFSETQ. The CDR3 is CASSFSPKTDTQYF. CDR3 coding DNA: TGCGCCAGCAGCTTTAGCCCGAAGACAGATACGCAGTATTTT. Variable domain in full (rest from reference TRBV5-1 and TRBJ2-3): KAGVTQTPRYLIKTRGQQVTLSCSPISGHRSVSWYQQTPGQGLQFLFEYFSETQRNKGNFPGRFSGRQFSNSRSEMNVSTLELGDSALYLCASSFSPKTDTQYFGPGTRLTVL.

The rearrangement joins TRBV1 to TRBJ1-5; the table assigns TRBD1, which was not confirmed against the DNA. TRBV1 is described as a pseudogene. CDR3 length equals 15 residues. This CDR3 reads CTSSQTRGPNQPQHF. The CDR3 bases are TGCACCAGCAGCCAAACCAGGGGGCCAAATCAGCCCCAGCATTTT.

This chain connects TRBV19 to TRBJ2-5; weak D call: TRBD2 (6 bases). CDR1 and CDR2 from the germline V gene are LNHDA and SQIVND (reference sequence). V was pared by 5 bases and J by 5 bases, with 15 bases between. The CDR3 is made up of 14 amino acids. In DNA form, the CDR3 reads TGTGCCAGTAGTCAAGACGCAGGGAGGGAGACCCAGTACTTC. It codes for CASSQDAGRETQYF.

This clone showed up just once. The rearrangement uses TRBV2 and TRBJ1-6; possible D gene TRBD1, 5 bases. The germline gives CDR1 SNHLY, CDR2 FYNNEI. With 6 bases removed from V and 15 bases from J, the gap between germline ends came to 15 bases. The CDR3 extends over 12 amino acids. In DNA, the CDR3 is TGTGCCAGCAGCCGGACACTTAAAGACCTCCACTTT. It is translated as CASSRTLKDLHF.

The chain has TRBV4-3 and TRBJ2-5, with 8 bases matching TRBD1. CDR3 size: 15 residues. Germline CDR1 is LGHNA and CDR2 is YSLEER. V lost 4 bases, J lost 2 bases, and 6 bases stayed unmatched. DNA of the CDR3: TGCGCCAGCAGCCTACAGGGGGATAGGCAAGAGACCCAGTACTTC. Protein product: CASSLQGDRQETQYF.

J is TRBJ1-2 and V is TRBV19; 8 nucleotides agree with TRBD1. After removal of 7 bases from V and 4 bases from J, the junction contained 14 bases not matched to a gene. CDR3 length: 16 residues. Germline V lookup: CDR1 LNHDA, CDR2 SQIVND (reference sequence). CDR3 amino acids: CASNDDRGSPSYGYTF. The CDR3 nucleotides read TGTGCCAGTAACGACGACAGGGGCTCGCCTTCCTATGGCTACACCTTC. Using reference TRBV19 and TRBJ1-2 for the parts outside the CDR3, the full variable domain is DGGITQSPKYLFRKEGQNVTLSCEQNLNHDAMYWYRQDPGQGLRLIYYSQIVNDFQKGDIAEGYSVSREKKESFPLTVTSAQKNPTAFYLCASNDDRGSPSYGYTFGSGTRLTVV.